This TCR beta chain was captured in a study of persistence of HIV-infected CD4 T cells. About the research overall: The sample holds CD4+ T cells responsive to CMV or HIV-1 Gag.

The stimulus was an HIV-1 Gag 15-mer peptide pool, 0.8 to 1 ug/peptide/mL. Memory cells lacking CD40L and CD69 with high CD45RO were sorted. Donors had CD4+ T cell counts above 400 cells/uL and were CMV-seropositive. The length of the CDR3 is 16 residues. With 5 bases clipped from V and 0 bases from J, the junction kept 8 bases outside the gene matches. CDR1 is LGHDT, CDR2 YNNKEL, per germline (reference sequence). Study results and limitations: Degenerate expanded CDR3beta sequences were enriched among CMV- and Gag-responding cells. TCR analyses could not target the rare provirus-carrying CMV-responding cells.

The libraries were made with immunoSEQ version 4 in survey mode. The method was immunoSEQ multiplex PCR; TCRdb's version includes in-frame clones alone and lacks a portion of them. Of tens of thousands of clones listed, about 80% are singletons. As concerns this clone: Its antigen is as yet unknown.

The material was CD4+ T cells sorted from PBMCs after roughly 18-hour stimulation, obtained from a patient who received antiretroviral therapy. The clonotype comes from an adult man with HIV who was CMV-seropositive. The genes are TRBV3-1 (or the pseudogene TRBV3-2) and TRBJ1-1; 8 nucleotides agree with TRBD1. The CDR3 here is CASSFRTGRMNTEAFF. The CDR3 nucleotides read TGTGCCAGCAGCTTTCGGACAGGGCGTATGAACACTGAAGCTTTCTTT.